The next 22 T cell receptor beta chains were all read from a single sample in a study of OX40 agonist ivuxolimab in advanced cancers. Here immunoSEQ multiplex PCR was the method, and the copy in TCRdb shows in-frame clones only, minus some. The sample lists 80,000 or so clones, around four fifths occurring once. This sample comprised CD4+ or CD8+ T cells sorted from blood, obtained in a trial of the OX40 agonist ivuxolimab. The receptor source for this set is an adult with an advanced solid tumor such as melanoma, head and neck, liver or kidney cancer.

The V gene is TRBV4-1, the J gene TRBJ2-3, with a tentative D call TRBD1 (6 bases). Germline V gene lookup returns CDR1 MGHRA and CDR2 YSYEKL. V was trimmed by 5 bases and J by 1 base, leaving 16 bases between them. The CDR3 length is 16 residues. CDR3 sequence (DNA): TGCGCCAGCAGCAATGGGGGCGGCAGCGGCACAGATACGCAGTATTTT. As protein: CASSNGGGSGTDTQYF.

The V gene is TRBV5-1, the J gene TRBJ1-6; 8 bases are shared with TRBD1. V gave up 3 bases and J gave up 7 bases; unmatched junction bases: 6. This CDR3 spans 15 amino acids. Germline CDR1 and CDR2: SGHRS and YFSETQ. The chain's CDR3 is CASSSGQGENSPLHF. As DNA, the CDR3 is TGCGCCAGCAGCTCCGGACAGGGTGAAAATTCACCCCTCCACTTT.

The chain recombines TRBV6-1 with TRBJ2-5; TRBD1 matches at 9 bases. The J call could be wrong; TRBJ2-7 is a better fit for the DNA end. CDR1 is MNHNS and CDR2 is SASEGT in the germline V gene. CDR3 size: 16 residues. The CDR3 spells CASSGRDREPSYEQYF. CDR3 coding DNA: TGTGCCAGCAGTGGTAGGGACAGGGAGCCTTCATACGAGCAGTACTTC.

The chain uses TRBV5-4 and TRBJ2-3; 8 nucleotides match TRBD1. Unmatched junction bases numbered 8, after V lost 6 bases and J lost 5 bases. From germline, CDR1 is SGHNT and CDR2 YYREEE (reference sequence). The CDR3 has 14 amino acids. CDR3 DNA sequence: TGTGCCAGCAACCAGGGGGCGTTAATAGATACGCAGTATTTT. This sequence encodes CASNQGALIDTQYF.

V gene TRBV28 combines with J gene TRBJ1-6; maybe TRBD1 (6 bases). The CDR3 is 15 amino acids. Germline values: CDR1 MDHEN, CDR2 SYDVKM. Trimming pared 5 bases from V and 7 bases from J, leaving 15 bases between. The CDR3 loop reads CASSPDRGGNSPLHF. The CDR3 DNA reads TGTGCCAGCAGTCCCGACCGAGGGGGGAATTCACCCCTCCACTTT. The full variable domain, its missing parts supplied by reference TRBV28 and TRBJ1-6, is DVKVTQSSRYLVKRTGEKVFLECVQDMDHENMFWYRQDPGLGLRLIYFSYDVKMKEKGDIPEGYSVSREKKERFSLILESASTNQTSMYLCASSPDRGGNSPLHFGNGTRLTVT.

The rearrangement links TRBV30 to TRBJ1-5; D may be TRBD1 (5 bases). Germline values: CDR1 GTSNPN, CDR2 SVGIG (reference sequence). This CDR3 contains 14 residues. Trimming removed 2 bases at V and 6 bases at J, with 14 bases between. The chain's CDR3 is CAWSYAWGTQPQHF. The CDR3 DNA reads TGTGCCTGGAGTTACGCATGGGGGACTCAGCCCCAGCATTTT.

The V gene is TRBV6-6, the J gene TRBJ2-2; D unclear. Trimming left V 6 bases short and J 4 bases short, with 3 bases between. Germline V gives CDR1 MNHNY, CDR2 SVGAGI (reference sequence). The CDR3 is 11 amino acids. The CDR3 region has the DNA TGTGCCAGCAGGGGCACCGGGGAGCTGTTTTTT. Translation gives CASRGTGELFF.

Here the CDR3 DNA reads TGTGCCAGCTCACCTGGGACAGGCCGGAACACTGAAGCTTTCTTT. Translating it yields CASSPGTGRNTEAFF. The V gene is TRBV18, the J gene TRBJ1-1; TRBD1 aligns across 8 bases. V lost 3 bases and J lost 1; bases outside the gene matches: 4. CDR1 and CDR2 from the germline V gene are KGHSH and LQKENI. CDR3 length: 15 residues.

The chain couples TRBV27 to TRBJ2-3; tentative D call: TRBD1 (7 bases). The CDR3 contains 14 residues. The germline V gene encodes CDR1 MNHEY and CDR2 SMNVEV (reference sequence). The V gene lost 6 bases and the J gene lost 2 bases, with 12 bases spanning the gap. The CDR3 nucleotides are TGTGCCAGCAGGGAGGGACAGAACACAGATACGCAGTATTTT. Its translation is CASREGQNTDTQYF.

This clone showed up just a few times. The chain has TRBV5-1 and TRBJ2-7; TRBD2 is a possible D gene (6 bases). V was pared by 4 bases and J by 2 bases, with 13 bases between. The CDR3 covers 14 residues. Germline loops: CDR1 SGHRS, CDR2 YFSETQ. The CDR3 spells CASSGGDATYEQYF. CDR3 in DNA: TGCGCCAGCAGCGGAGGGGACGCTACCTACGAGCAGTACTTC.

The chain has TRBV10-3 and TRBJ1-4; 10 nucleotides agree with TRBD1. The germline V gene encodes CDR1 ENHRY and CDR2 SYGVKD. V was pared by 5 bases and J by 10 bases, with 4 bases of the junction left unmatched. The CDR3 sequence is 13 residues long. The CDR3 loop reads CAISTRTGGKLFF. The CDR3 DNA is TGTGCCATCAGTACTCGGACAGGGGGAAAACTGTTTTTT.

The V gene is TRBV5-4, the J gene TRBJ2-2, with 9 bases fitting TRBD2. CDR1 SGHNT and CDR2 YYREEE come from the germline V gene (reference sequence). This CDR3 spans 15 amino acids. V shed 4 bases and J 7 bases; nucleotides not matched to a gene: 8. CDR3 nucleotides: TGTGCCAGCAGCCTGAGCGGGAGGTATCACGGGGAGCTGTTTTTT. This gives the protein CASSLSGRYHGELFF. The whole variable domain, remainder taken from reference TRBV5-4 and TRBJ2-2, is ETGVTQSPTHLIKTRGQQVTLRCSSQSGHNTVSWYQQALGQGPQFIFQYYREEENGRGNFPPRFSGLQFPNYSSELNVNALELDDSALYLCASSLSGRYHGELFFGEGSRLTVL.

This CDR3 reads CACPGYATNEKLFF. DNA of the CDR3: TGTGCCTGTCCGGGCTACGCAACTAATGAAAAACTGTTTTTT. This chain uses TRBV30 with TRBJ1-4; D gene ambiguous. The CDR3 sequence is 14 residues long. Looked up from germline, CDR1 is GTSNPN and CDR2 is SVGIG (reference sequence). V lost 6 bases and J lost 0, with 11 bases in between.

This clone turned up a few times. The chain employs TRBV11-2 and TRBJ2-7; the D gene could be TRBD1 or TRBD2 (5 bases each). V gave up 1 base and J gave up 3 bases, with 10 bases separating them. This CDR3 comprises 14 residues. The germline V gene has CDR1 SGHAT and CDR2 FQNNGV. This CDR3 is CASSLVGAGYEQYF. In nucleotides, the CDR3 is TGTGCCAGCAGCTTAGTCGGGGCAGGCTACGAGCAGTACTTC.

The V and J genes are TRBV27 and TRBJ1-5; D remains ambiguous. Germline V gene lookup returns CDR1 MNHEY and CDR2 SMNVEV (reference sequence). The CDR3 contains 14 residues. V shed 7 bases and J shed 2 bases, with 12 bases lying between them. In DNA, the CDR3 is TGTGCCAGCACGAGTGGCGGTCGCAATCAGCCCCAGCATTTT. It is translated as CASTSGGRNQPQHF.

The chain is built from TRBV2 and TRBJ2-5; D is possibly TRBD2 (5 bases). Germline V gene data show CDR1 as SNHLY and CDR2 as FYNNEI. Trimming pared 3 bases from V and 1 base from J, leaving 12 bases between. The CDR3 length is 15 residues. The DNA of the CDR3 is TGTGCCAGCAGTGAGAGGGAGCTGAGCCAAGAGACCCAGTACTTC. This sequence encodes CASSERELSQETQYF. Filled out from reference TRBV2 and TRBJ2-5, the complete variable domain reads EPEVTQTPSHQVTQMGQEVILRCVPISNHLYFYWYRQILGQKVEFLVSFYNNEISEKSEIFDDQFSVERPDGSNFTLKIRSTKLEDSAMYFCASSERELSQETQYFGPGTRLLVL.

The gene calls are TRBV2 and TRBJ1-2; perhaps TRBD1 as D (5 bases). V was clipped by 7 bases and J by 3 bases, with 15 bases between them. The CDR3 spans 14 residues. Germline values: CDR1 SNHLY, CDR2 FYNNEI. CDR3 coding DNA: TGTGCCAGCACCCGAAGGGGCGGATACTATGGCTACACCTTC. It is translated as CASTRRGGYYGYTF.

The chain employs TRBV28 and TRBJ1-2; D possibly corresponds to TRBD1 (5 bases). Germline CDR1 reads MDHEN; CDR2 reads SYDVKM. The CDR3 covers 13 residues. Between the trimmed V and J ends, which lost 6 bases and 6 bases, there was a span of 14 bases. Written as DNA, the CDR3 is TGTGCCAGCAGGTTCAGTCTAGGGGATGGCTACACCTTC. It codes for CASRFSLGDGYTF.

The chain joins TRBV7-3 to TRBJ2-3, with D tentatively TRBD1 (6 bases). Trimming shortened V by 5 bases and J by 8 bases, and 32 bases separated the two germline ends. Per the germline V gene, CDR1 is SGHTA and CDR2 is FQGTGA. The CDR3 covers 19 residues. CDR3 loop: CASSQGPFTGLGGQGTQYF. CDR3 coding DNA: TGTGCCAGCAGCCAAGGTCCGTTCACAGGCCTTGGGGGACAAGGTACGCAGTATTTT.

The CDR3 DNA reads as TGTGCCAGCAGCCAAGTTGGTAATAGCTTTGAGACCCAGTACTTC. Translated, it gives CASSQVGNSFETQYF. The chain uses TRBV4-2 and TRBJ2-5; D is ambiguous. This CDR3 has 15 amino acids. Germline loops: CDR1 LGHNA, CDR2 YNFKEQ. V shed 1 base and J shed 5 bases, with 14 bases lying between them.

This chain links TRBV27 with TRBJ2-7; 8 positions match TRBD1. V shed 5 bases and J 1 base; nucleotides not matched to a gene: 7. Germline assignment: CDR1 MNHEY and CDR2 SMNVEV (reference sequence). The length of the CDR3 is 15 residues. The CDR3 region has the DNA TGTGCCAGCAGTGCCTGGGACAGGTTATCCTACGAGCAGTACTTC. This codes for CASSAWDRLSYEQYF.

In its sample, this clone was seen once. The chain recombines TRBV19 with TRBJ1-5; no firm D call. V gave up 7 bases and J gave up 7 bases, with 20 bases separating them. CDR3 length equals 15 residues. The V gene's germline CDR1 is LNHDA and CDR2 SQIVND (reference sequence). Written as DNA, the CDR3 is TGTGCCAGTACCCCGGGCCGAACAACCCGCCAGCCCCAGCATTTT. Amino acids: CASTPGRTTRQPQHF. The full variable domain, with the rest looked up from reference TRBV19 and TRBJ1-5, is DGGITQSPKYLFRKEGQNVTLSCEQNLNHDAMYWYRQDPGQGLRLIYYSQIVNDFQKGDIAEGYSVSREKKESFPLTVTSAQKNPTAFYLCASTPGRTTRQPQHFGDGTRLSIL.